The clone carrying this T cell receptor beta chain was counted only a few times. As yet, its antigen is unknown. The data were taken from a study of T cell responses to AZD1222 COVID-19 vaccine. Study details: Second-dose intervals of approximately 4 or approximately 12 weeks were pooled. Findings and limits, study-wide: Dominant at 160-218 and 743-854, vaccine-associated CD4 TCRs also spanned spike.

Profiling relied on immunoSEQ multiplex PCR, and the TCRdb table lists in-frame clones only, not all of them. Of about 120,000 clones detected, roughly 85% appear once; the ten largest clones hold under 2%. The CDR3 extends over 14 amino acids. The germline gives CDR1 SNHLY, CDR2 FYNNEI. Trimming shortened V by 5 bases and J by 1 base, and 9 bases separated the two germline ends. This specimen consisted of peripheral blood, obtained on day 0 of AZD1222 vaccination. The chain joins TRBV2 to TRBJ1-3, with D possibly being TRBD1 (5 bases). The receptor's source is an adult in good health. The CDR3: CASSSQGSGNTIYF. CDR3 DNA: TGTGCCAGCAGTTCTCAGGGTTCTGGAAACACCATATATTTT. Based on the CDR3 plus reference TRBV2 and TRBJ1-3, the full variable domain is EPEVTQTPSHQVTQMGQEVILRCVPISNHLYFYWYRQILGQKVEFLVSFYNNEISEKSEIFDDQFSVERPDGSNFTLKIRSTKLEDSAMYFCASSSQGSGNTIYFGEGSWLTVV.